A single sample gave rise to the 12 T cell receptor beta chains below, sequenced in a study of blood T cell repertoires in COVID-19. Profiling relied on immunoSEQ multiplex PCR, and the TCRdb table lists in-frame clones only, not all of them. The sample consists of around 40,000 clones, around nine tenths of them appearing once. Sequenced input: peripheral blood. Receptors were obtained from a middle-aged man with COVID-19, enrolled during active disease.

This CDR3 reads CASSLVGLARETQYF. DNA for the CDR3: TGCGCCAGCAGCTTGGTGGGACTAGCGAGAGAGACCCAGTACTTC. V gene TRBV5-1 combines with J gene TRBJ2-5, with 10 bases fitting TRBD2. The trim removed 0 bases at V and 4 bases at J, leaving 3 bases unmatched. The CDR3 is 15 residues long. Looked up from germline, CDR1 is SGHRS and CDR2 is YFSETQ. Supplemented by reference TRBV5-1 and TRBJ2-5, the full variable domain reads KAGVTQTPRYLIKTRGQQVTLSCSPISGHRSVSWYQQTPGQGLQFLFEYFSETQRNKGNFPGRFSGRQFSNSRSEMNVSTLELGDSALYLCASSLVGLARETQYFGPGTRLLVL.

The chain couples TRBV7-9 to TRBJ1-6, with 7 bases aligning to TRBD1. The length of the CDR3 is 14 residues. Germline V CDR1 and CDR2: SEHNR, FQNEAQ (reference sequence). Trimming cost V 5 bases and J 7 bases; bases outside gene matches: 5. This chain's CDR3 is CASSPLGQNSPLHF. The CDR3 DNA reads TGTGCCAGCAGCCCCCTGGGACAGAATTCACCCCTCCACTTT.

This clone was detected a few times. The chain is built from TRBV5-4 and TRBJ1-6; 7 nucleotides align to TRBD1. CDR3 length: 13 amino acids. Germline assignment: CDR1 SGHNT and CDR2 YYREEE (reference sequence). V shed 0 bases, J shed 14 bases, and the junction held 5 bases outside the gene matches. CDR3 nucleotide sequence: TGTGCCAGCAGCTTGGTAGGGGGCGGAACCCTCCACTTT. Translation: CASSLVGGGTLHF.

V is TRBV5-1 and J is TRBJ2-1, with TRBD1 matching 8 bases. This CDR3 comprises 16 residues. In germline, CDR1 is SGHRS, CDR2 YFSETQ. V gave up 3 bases and J gave up 5 bases; unmatched junction bases: 10. The CDR3 nucleotides read TGCGCCAGCAGCTGGAGGACAGGGAGTAGCAACAATGAGCAGTTCTTC. Translation: CASSWRTGSSNNEQFF. The full variable domain, in which reference TRBV5-1 and TRBJ2-1 provide the parts outside the CDR3, is KAGVTQTPRYLIKTRGQQVTLSCSPISGHRSVSWYQQTPGQGLQFLFEYFSETQRNKGNFPGRFSGRQFSNSRSEMNVSTLELGDSALYLCASSWRTGSSNNEQFFGPGTRLTVL.

This clone was counted a single time. The genes are TRBV2 and TRBJ1-2; D gene uncertain. Germline V gene data show CDR1 as SNHLY and CDR2 as FYNNEI. This CDR3 comprises 15 residues. The germline V and J ends were trimmed by 5 bases and 4 bases, with 17 bases remaining between them. The CDR3 loop reads CASSNLKGSGYGYTF. CDR3 in DNA: TGTGCCAGCAGTAATCTTAAGGGCAGCGGCTATGGCTACACCTTC.

The V gene is TRBV7-9, the J gene TRBJ1-2; D is possibly TRBD1 (5 bases). The CDR3 contains 13 residues. V gave up 5 bases and J gave up 6 bases, with 13 bases separating them. Germline V lookup: CDR1 SEHNR, CDR2 FQNEAQ (reference sequence). For the CDR3, the DNA is TGTGCCAGCAGCAGATCGGGGGGAGATGGCTACACCTTC. Its translation is CASSRSGGDGYTF.

The chain employs TRBV7-8 and TRBJ1-1; D is ambiguous. There are 13 residues in the CDR3. Germline lookup yields CDR1 SGHVS and CDR2 FQNEAQ. With 5 bases removed from V and 0 bases from J, the gap between germline ends came to 7 bases. CDR3 region: CASSATMNTEAFF. The CDR3, as DNA: TGTGCCAGCAGCGCAACTATGAACACTGAAGCTTTCTTT.

This clone was seen only once. The chain employs TRBV15 and TRBJ2-5, with TRBD1 matching 9 bases. CDR1 is LNHNV and CDR2 is YYDKDF in the germline V gene (reference sequence). V shed 0 bases and J 4 bases; nucleotides not matched to a gene: 9. The CDR3 spans 17 residues. The CDR3 reads CATSREAEQGAGETQYF. In nucleotides, the CDR3 is TGTGCCACCAGCAGAGAGGCCGAACAGGGGGCAGGAGAGACCCAGTACTTC.

This sequence joins TRBV7-9 and TRBJ1-2; no firm D call. This CDR3 is 15 amino acids long. CDR1 SEHNR and CDR2 FQNEAQ come from the germline V gene (reference sequence). V was trimmed by 2 bases and J by 4 bases, leaving 14 bases between them. The DNA for the CDR3 is TGTGCCAGCAGCTTACAGTCCCCGGGGATCTATGGCTACACCTTC. The encoded protein is CASSLQSPGIYGYTF.

The chain combines TRBV19 with TRBJ1-1; D gene unclear. The CDR3 loop spans 15 amino acids. The germline V gene encodes CDR1 LNHDA and CDR2 SQIVND (reference sequence). V gave up 6 bases and J gave up 1 base, with 15 bases separating them. CDR3 residues: CASSAQSGRNTEAFF. The CDR3 coding sequence is TGTGCCAGTAGCGCACAAAGTGGGAGGAACACTGAAGCTTTCTTT.

The chain employs TRBV30 and TRBJ2-7, with 7 bases identical to TRBD1. The CDR3 extends over 14 amino acids. The germline CDR1 and CDR2 sequences are GTSNPN and SVGIG (reference sequence). Trimming removed 1 base from V and 3 bases from J; junction bases left unmatched: 6. CDR3 protein: CAWSARDRSYEQYF. The CDR3 coding sequence is TGTGCCTGGAGTGCCCGGGACAGAAGCTACGAGCAGTACTTC.

This chain connects TRBV11-2 to TRBJ1-1, with TRBD1 matching over 8 bases. In germline, CDR1 is SGHAT, CDR2 FQNNGV. After removal of 3 bases from V and 3 bases from J, the junction contained 3 bases not matched to a gene. The length of the CDR3 is 14 residues. CDR3 nucleotides: TGTGCCAGCAGCTTTGGACAGGGTCACACTGAAGCTTTCTTT. Translated: CASSFGQGHTEAFF. Together with reference TRBV11-2 and TRBJ1-1, the CDR3 gives the full variable domain: EAGVAQSPRYKIIEKRQSVAFWCNPISGHATLYWYQQILGQGPKLLIQFQNNGVVDDSQLPKDRFSAERLKGVDSTLKIQPAKLEDSAVYLCASSFGQGHTEAFFGQGTRLTVV.